This T cell receptor beta chain emerged from a study of cytomegalovirus exposure and HLA in healthy donors. Both 60 Vbeta primers and 13 Jbeta primers went into the PCR. The method was immunoSEQ multiplex PCR; TCRdb's version includes in-frame clones alone and lacks a portion of them. The sample shows about 180,000 clones, 60% to 80% of them seen only once. Germline CDR1 is MGHRA and CDR2 is YSYEKL. The CDR3 sequence is 17 residues long. Trimming cost V 4 bases and J 4 bases; bases outside gene matches: 16. The source material was PBMCs. The chain recombines TRBV4-1 with TRBJ2-7; 7 bases align to TRBD1. This receptor was obtained from a man aged 40-49 years in good health and CMV-seropositive. The CDR3 sequence is CASSPIEQGQGMYEQYF. The DNA for the CDR3 is TGCGCCAGCAGCCCAATTGAACAGGGGCAGGGTATGTACGAGCAGTACTTC.